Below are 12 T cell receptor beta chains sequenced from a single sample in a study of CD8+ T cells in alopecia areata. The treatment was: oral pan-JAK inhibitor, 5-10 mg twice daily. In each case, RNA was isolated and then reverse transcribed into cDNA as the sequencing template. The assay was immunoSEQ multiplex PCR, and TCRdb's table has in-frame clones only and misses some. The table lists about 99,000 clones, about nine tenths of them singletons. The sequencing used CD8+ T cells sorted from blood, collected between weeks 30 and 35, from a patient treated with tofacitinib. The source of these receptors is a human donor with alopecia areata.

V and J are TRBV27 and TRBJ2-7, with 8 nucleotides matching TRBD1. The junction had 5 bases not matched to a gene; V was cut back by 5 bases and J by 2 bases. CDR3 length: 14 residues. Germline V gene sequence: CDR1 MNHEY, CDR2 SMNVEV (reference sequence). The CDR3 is CASSDRGLPYEQYF. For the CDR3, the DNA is TGTGCCAGCAGTGACAGGGGCCTACCCTACGAGCAGTACTTC.

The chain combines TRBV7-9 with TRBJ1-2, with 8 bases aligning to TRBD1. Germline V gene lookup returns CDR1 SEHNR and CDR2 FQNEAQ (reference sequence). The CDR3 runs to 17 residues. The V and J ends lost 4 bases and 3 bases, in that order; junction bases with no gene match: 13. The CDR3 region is CASSSSYGQGPDYGYTF. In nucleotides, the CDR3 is TGTGCCAGCAGCTCCTCCTACGGACAGGGTCCCGACTATGGCTACACCTTC.

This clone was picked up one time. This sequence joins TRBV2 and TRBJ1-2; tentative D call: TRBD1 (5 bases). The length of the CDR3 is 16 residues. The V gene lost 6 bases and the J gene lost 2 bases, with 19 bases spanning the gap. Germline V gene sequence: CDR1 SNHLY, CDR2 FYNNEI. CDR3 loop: CASRSIRTRLNYGYTF. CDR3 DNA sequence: TGTGCCAGCAGGTCCATCCGGACACGTTTAAACTATGGCTACACCTTC.

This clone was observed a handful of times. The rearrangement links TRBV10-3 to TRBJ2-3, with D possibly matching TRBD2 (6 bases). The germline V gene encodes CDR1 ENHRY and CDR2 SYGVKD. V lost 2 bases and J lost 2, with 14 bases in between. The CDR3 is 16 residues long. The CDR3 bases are TGTGCCATCAGTGAGAGGAGGGTTGGGGCCACAGATACGCAGTATTTT. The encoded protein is CAISERRVGATDTQYF.

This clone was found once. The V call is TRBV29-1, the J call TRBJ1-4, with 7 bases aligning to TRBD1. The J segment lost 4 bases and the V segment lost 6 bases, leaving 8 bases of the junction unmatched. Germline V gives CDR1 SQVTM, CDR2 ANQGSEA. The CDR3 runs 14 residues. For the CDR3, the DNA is TGCAGCGTGCTACAGGGGATAGGTAATGAAAAACTGTTTTTT. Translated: CSVLQGIGNEKLFF.

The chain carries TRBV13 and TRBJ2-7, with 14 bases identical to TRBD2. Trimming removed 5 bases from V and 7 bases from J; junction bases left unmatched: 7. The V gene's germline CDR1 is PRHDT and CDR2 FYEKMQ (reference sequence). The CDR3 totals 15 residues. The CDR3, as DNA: TGTGCCAGCAGCCCTCGACTAGCGGGGGGGAGAGAGCAGTACTTC. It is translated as CASSPRLAGGREQYF.

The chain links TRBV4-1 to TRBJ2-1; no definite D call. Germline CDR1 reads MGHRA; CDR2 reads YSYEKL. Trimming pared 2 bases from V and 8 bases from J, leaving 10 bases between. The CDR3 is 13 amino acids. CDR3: CASSQSLSHEQFF. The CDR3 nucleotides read TGCGCCAGCAGCCAATCCCTGTCGCATGAGCAGTTCTTC.

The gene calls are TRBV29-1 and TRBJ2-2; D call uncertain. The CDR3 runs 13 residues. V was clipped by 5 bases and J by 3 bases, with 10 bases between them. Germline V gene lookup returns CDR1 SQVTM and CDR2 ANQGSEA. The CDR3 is CSVQQPDTGELFF. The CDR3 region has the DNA TGCAGCGTTCAGCAGCCCGACACCGGGGAGCTGTTTTTT.

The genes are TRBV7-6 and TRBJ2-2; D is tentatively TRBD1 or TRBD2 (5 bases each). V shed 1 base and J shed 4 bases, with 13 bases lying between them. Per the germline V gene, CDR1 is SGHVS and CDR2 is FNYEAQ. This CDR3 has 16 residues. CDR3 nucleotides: TGTGCCAGCAGCTTAGGGGCCGGGGCCAGCACCGGGGAGCTGTTTTTT. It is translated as CASSLGAGASTGELFF.

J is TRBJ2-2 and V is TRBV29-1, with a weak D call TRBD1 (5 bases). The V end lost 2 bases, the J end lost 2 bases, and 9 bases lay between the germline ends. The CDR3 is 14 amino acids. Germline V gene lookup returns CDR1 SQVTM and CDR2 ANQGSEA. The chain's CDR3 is CSVEKRGNTGELFF. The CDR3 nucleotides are TGCAGCGTTGAAAAAAGGGGAAACACCGGGGAGCTGTTTTTT.

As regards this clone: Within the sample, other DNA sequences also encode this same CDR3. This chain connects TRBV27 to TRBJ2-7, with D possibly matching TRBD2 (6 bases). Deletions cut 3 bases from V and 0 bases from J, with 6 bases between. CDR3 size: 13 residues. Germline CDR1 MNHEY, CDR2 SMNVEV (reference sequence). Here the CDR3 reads CASSLTSSYEQYF. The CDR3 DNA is TGTGCCAGCAGTTTGACTAGCTCCTACGAGCAGTACTTC.

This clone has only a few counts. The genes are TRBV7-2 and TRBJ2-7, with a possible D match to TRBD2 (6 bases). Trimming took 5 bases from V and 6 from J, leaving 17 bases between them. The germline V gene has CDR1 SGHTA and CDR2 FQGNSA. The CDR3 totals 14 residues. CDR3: CASSVSPLAGEQYF. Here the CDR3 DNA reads TGTGCCAGCAGCGTAAGCCCACTAGCTGGCGAGCAGTACTTC.